Sequencing of this T cell receptor beta chain was carried out in a study of OX40 agonist ivuxolimab in advanced cancers. Study-wide findings and caveats: The study found that CD8+ T cells averaged more expanded clones than CD4+. Specificity for antigen went undetermined in the expanded peripheral T cells.

The CDR3 sequence is 16 residues long. CDR1 and CDR2 (germline): SNHLY, FYNNEI. The V gene lost 0 bases and the J gene lost 0 bases, with 9 bases spanning the gap. With regard to this clone: Its specificity is not known.

Sequencing used immunoSEQ multiplex PCR; TCRdb keeps in-frame clones, though not all of them. The sample has about 44,000 clones, 70% to 90% seen once. At baseline, cycle 4 day 1, and cycle 7 day 1, blood was sampled. Source: CD4+ or CD8+ T cells sorted from blood, taken in a trial of the OX40 agonist ivuxolimab. The sequence was obtained from an adult with an advanced solid tumor such as melanoma, head and neck, liver or kidney cancer. The chain has TRBV2 and TRBJ2-1; D may be TRBD1 or TRBD2 (5 bases each). CDR3 nucleotides: TGTGCCAGCAGTGAAGCGGGGGATCGCTCCTACAATGAGCAGTTCTTC. Its protein is CASSEAGDRSYNEQFF.